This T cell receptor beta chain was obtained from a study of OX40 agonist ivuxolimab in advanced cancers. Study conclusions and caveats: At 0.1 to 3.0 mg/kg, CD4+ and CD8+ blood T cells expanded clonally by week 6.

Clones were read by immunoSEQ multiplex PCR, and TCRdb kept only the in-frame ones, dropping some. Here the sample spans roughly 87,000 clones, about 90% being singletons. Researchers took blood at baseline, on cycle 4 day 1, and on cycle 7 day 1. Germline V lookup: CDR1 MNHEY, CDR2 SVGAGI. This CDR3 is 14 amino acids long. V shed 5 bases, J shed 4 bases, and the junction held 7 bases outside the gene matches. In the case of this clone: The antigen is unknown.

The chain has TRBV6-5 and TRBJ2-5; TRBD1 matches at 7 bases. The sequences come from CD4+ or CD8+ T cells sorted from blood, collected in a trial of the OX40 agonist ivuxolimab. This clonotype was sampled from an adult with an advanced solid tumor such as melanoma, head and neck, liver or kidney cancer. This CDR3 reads CASSPQGWRETQYF. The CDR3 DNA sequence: TGTGCCAGCAGTCCACAGGGGTGGAGAGAGACCCAGTACTTC.